This T cell receptor beta chain was retrieved from a study of T cell responses to AZD1222 COVID-19 vaccine. General study results and limits: Vaccine-associated CD4 TCRs spanned spike, dominant at 160-218 and 743-854.

The CDR3 totals 16 residues. V lost 0 bases and J lost 3; bases outside the gene matches: 5. Germline lookup yields CDR1 SGHNT and CDR2 YYREEE (reference sequence). Using immunoSEQ multiplex PCR, the repertoire was profiled, and TCRdb retains in-frame clones only, with some absent. The table includes about 160,000 clones, 88% detected once. A word on this clone: What it binds is not known.

This receptor was identified in an adult in good health. This sample comprised peripheral blood, obtained on day 0 of AZD1222 vaccination. This chain links TRBV5-4 with TRBJ2-4; 8 bases are shared with TRBD1. The CDR3 nucleotides read TGTGCCAGCAGCTTGGCCTCGACAGGGGTCAAAAACATTCAGTACTTC. Amino acids: CASSLASTGVKNIQYF.